Presented here are 27 T cell receptor beta chains from one specimen sequenced in a study of neurological immune-mediated disorders. TCRdb reanalysed the 5' RACE reads using MiXCR and keeps one entry per CDR3 protein. This sample has fewer than 45,000 distinct CDR3 sequences, with around 6% found just once. Specimen: CD4+ T cells from blood. The receptors come from a woman aged 40 to 50 in good health.

This clonotype was detected many times. This rearrangement joins TRBV12-3 or TRBV12-4 to TRBJ2-7; 7 bases match TRBD2. CDR3 length equals 13 residues. The V and J ends lost 0 bases and 11 bases, in that order; junction bases with no gene match: 7. The CDR3 loop reads CASSLATRGEEYF. In DNA form, the CDR3 reads TGTGCCAGCAGTTTAGCGACACGGGGGGAAGAGTACTTC.

This clonotype was seen many times. This sequence joins TRBV10-3 and TRBJ2-2, with D perhaps matching TRBD2 (6 bases). Deletions cut 3 bases from V and 3 bases from J, with 8 bases between. In germline, CDR1 is ENHRY, CDR2 SYGVKD. This CDR3 is built from 14 residues. CDR3 region: CAISEPGDTGELFF. The CDR3 DNA is TGTGCCATCAGTGAACCGGGGGACACCGGGGAGCTGTTTTTT.

This clonotype was found a few times. The rearrangement uses TRBV5-6 and TRBJ2-2; TRBD1 might be the D (6 bases). CDR3 length: 13 residues. Trimming removed 4 bases at V and 4 bases at J, with 8 bases between. Germline V CDR1 and CDR2: SGHDT, YYEEEE. CDR3 sequence: CASSRTVTGELFF. The DNA for the CDR3 is TGTGCCAGCAGCCGGACAGTCACCGGGGAGCTGTTTTTT.

This clonotype came up many times. This chain connects TRBV6-5 to TRBJ2-3; TRBD2 agrees at 8 bases. With 7 bases clipped from V and 1 base from J, the junction kept 1 base outside the gene matches. Per the germline V gene, CDR1 is MNHEY and CDR2 is SVGAGI. The CDR3 length is 13 residues. The CDR3 DNA sequence: TGTGCCAGCACGGGACTAGGCACAGATACGCAGTATTTT. This translates into CASTGLGTDTQYF.

This clonotype was recorded many times. The CDR3 region has the DNA TGCGCCAGCAGCTTGTCCGCCTATGGCTACACCTTC. Residues: CASSLSAYGYTF. The chain carries TRBV5-1 and TRBJ1-2; no definite D call. CDR3 length: 12 residues. Germline assignment: CDR1 SGHRS and CDR2 YFSETQ. V lost 1 base and J 4 bases, leaving 5 bases between the germline ends.

A single count supports this clonotype. The chain has TRBV4-2 and TRBJ1-2; D is uncertain. The V end was cut by 0 bases, the J end by 6 bases, with 17 bases between. This CDR3 contains 16 residues. Germline CDR1 LGHNA, CDR2 YNFKEQ. For the CDR3, the DNA is TGTGCCAGCAGCCAAGAAGGCCCATGGAGGGATGATGGCTACACCTTC. Its protein is CASSQEGPWRDDGYTF.

This clonotype was detected many times. This chain links TRBV20-1 with TRBJ1-1; a weak D match, TRBD1 (6 bases). The V and J ends lost 6 bases and 0 bases respectively, with 17 bases between them. The germline gives CDR1 DFQATT, CDR2 SNEGSKA (reference sequence). There are 15 residues in the CDR3. CDR3 sequence: CSAITQGTMNTEAFF. CDR3 nucleotide sequence: TGCAGTGCAATCACACAGGGCACGATGAACACTGAAGCTTTCTTT.

This clonotype was recorded at least ten times. V usage is TRBV5-1 and J usage is TRBJ2-7; D remains unclear. Trimming cost V 1 base and J 2 bases, with 10 bases left between them. CDR1 is SGHRS, CDR2 YFSETQ, per germline. The CDR3 has 14 amino acids. The DNA for the CDR3 is TGCGCCAGCAGCTTGAGTCTGAACACCTACGAGCAGTACTTC. This encodes CASSLSLNTYEQYF.

This clonotype has ten or more counts. This chain links TRBV29-1 with TRBJ1-2; D possibly corresponds to TRBD1 (5 bases). V dropped 3 bases and J dropped 6 bases, with 11 bases sitting between them. CDR3 length: 12 amino acids. Germline CDR1 is SQVTM and CDR2 is ANQGSEA. Written as DNA, the CDR3 is TGCAGCGTTGAGTATCCAGGGAATGGCTACACCTTC. Its protein product is CSVEYPGNGYTF.

This clonotype was counted ten times or more. The chain has TRBV7-6 and TRBJ2-5, with TRBD2 matching over 10 bases. Per germline, CDR1 SGHVS and CDR2 FNYEAQ. This CDR3 has 19 amino acids. V shed 5 bases, J shed 2 bases, and the junction held 17 bases outside the gene matches. The CDR3 sequence is CASSLRLGLAGVRQETQYF. CDR3 nucleotide sequence: TGTGCCAGCAGCCTACGCCTCGGGCTAGCGGGAGTGAGGCAAGAGACCCAGTACTTC.

The V and J genes are TRBV5-1 and TRBJ2-1; 14 positions match TRBD2. With 4 bases clipped from V and 8 bases from J, the junction kept 14 bases outside the gene matches. CDR3 length: 18 residues. Germline V gene sequence: CDR1 SGHRS, CDR2 YFSETQ. The CDR3 DNA reads as TGCGCCAGCAGCCCCTTCGGGGGGGGGACTAGCGGGAGCGATGAGCAGTTCTTC. Translated, it gives CASSPFGGGTSGSDEQFF. The complete variable domain, with remaining parts taken from reference TRBV5-1 and TRBJ2-1, reads KAGVTQTPRYLIKTRGQQVTLSCSPISGHRSVSWYQQTPGQGLQFLFEYFSETQRNKGNFPGRFSGRQFSNSRSEMNVSTLELGDSALYLCASSPFGGGTSGSDEQFFGPGTRLTVL.

This clonotype was seen at least ten times. V gene TRBV5-1 combines with J gene TRBJ2-1; TRBD1 agrees at 8 bases. Germline CDR1 SGHRS, CDR2 YFSETQ. The V gene end was trimmed by 1 base and the J gene end by 6 bases; junction bases not matched to a gene: 6. This CDR3 has 15 residues. The CDR3 nucleotides are TGCGCCAGCAGCTTGTCCCGGACAGGGACCAATGAGCAGTTCTTC. This translates into CASSLSRTGTNEQFF.

This clonotype was counted many times. V usage is TRBV5-1 and J usage is TRBJ1-4; no clear D. Trimming removed 0 bases from V and 0 bases from J, with 9 bases in between. Germline loops: CDR1 SGHRS, CDR2 YFSETQ. The CDR3 is 16 amino acids. CDR3 residues: CASSLGSAATNEKLFF. CDR3 DNA: TGCGCCAGCAGCTTGGGGTCAGCAGCAACTAATGAAAAACTGTTTTTT.

This clonotype was observed at least ten times. The V gene is TRBV20-1, the J gene TRBJ2-7, with D perhaps TRBD2 (5 bases). The CDR3 totals 15 residues. Germline CDR1 and CDR2: DFQATT and SNEGSKA (reference sequence). V was shortened by 3 bases and J by 3 bases, with 18 bases between the two germline ends. For the CDR3, the DNA is TGCAGTGCTAGGTCTCCAGCGGTGTTCGGCTACGAGCAGTACTTC. Translation gives CSARSPAVFGYEQYF.

In this sample, this clonotype turned up many times. The chain has TRBV15 and TRBJ2-7; 13 bases map to TRBD2. The ends lost 1 base at V and 5 bases at J; junction bases unmatched: 2. The germline gives CDR1 LNHNV, CDR2 YYDKDF (reference sequence). This CDR3 region has 15 residues. CDR3 residues: CATSRVGLAGDEQYF. The CDR3 DNA sequence: TGTGCCACCAGCAGAGTCGGACTAGCGGGAGACGAGCAGTACTTC.

This clonotype was counted at least ten times. J is TRBJ2-3 and V is TRBV20-1; D uncertain. The germline V gene has CDR1 DFQATT and CDR2 SNEGSKA (reference sequence). The CDR3 has 14 residues. With 2 bases removed from V and 6 bases from J, the gap between germline ends came to 15 bases. The CDR3 DNA follows: TGCAGTGCTAGAACCCCAGGCAAGGCGGATACGCAGTATTTT. Translating gives CSARTPGKADTQYF.

This clonotype was seen many times. The V call is TRBV10-3, the J call TRBJ1-5, with D perhaps matching TRBD1 (6 bases). V was pared by 7 bases and J by 5 bases, with 12 bases between. Looked up from germline, CDR1 is ENHRY and CDR2 is SYGVKD. The CDR3 has 13 amino acids. The DNA of the CDR3 is TGTGCCATCAACGACAGGCCCGATCAGCCCCAGCATTTT. It encodes CAINDRPDQPQHF.

This clonotype was found a few times. V and J are TRBV15 and TRBJ2-2; D remains unclear. Germline V gene data show CDR1 as LNHNV and CDR2 as YYDKDF (reference sequence). V was cut by 5 bases and J by 1 base, with 8 bases left in between. The CDR3 sequence is 14 residues long. This CDR3 reads CATSAGMNTGELFF. The CDR3 coding sequence is TGTGCCACCAGCGCTGGAATGAACACCGGGGAGCTGTTTTTT.

This clonotype occurred many times. This rearrangement joins TRBV7-2 to TRBJ2-3, with TRBD2 matching 12 bases. In germline, CDR1 is SGHTA, CDR2 FQGNSA. With V trimmed by 2 bases and J by 0 bases, 6 bases remained unmatched. This CDR3 has 18 amino acids. CDR3 in DNA: TGTGCCAGCAGCTTAATGGGGACTAGCGGGTTCAGCACAGATACGCAGTATTTT. The encoded protein is CASSLMGTSGFSTDTQYF.

Relative to its sample, this clonotype is medium-sized (0.01 to 0.1%). This chain connects TRBV24-1 to TRBJ2-1; no clear D gene. Germline V gene lookup returns CDR1 KGHDR and CDR2 SFDVKD. Trimming shortened V by 0 bases and J by 11 bases, and 13 bases separated the two germline ends. The CDR3 extends over 14 amino acids. CDR3 region: CATSDLKSGLKQFF. The DNA for the CDR3 is TGTGCCACCAGTGATTTGAAGTCTGGGCTGAAGCAGTTCTTC.

This clonotype was recorded many times. J is TRBJ2-5 and V is TRBV29-1; D not resolved. CDR3 length: 12 amino acids. Germline V CDR1 and CDR2: SQVTM, ANQGSEA. Trimming stripped 7 bases from V and 1 base from J, with 10 bases between. The CDR3 nucleotides read TGCAGCGCTAACCGGATCCAAGAGACCCAGTACTTC. As protein: CSANRIQETQYF.

There are many counts of this clonotype. The genes are TRBV12-3 or TRBV12-4 and TRBJ2-7; the D call may be TRBD1 or TRBD2 (5 bases each). V lost 5 bases, J lost 6 bases, and 23 bases lay in between. This CDR3 is 16 amino acids long. CDR3 loop: CASSPLGTTAVGEQYF. CDR3 nucleotide sequence: TGTGCCAGCAGTCCACTCGGGACCACTGCTGTGGGCGAGCAGTACTTC.

The sample holds many counts of this clonotype. CDR3 protein: CASSPSPGSYEQYF. Here the CDR3 DNA reads TGTGCCAGCAGCCCGAGCCCAGGTTCCTACGAGCAGTACTTC. This rearrangement joins TRBV7-6 to TRBJ2-7, with D hard to call. Germline CDR1 is SGHVS and CDR2 is FNYEAQ. V gave up 5 bases and J gave up 1 base, with 12 bases separating them. CDR3 length: 14 amino acids.

This clonotype has ten or more counts. V is TRBV7-6 and J is TRBJ1-5; D perhaps matches TRBD1 (5 bases). The CDR3 consists of 13 residues. The V gene lost 10 bases and the J gene lost 7 bases, with 17 bases spanning the gap. Looked up from germline, CDR1 is SGHVS and CDR2 is FNYEAQ. The CDR3 bases are TGTGCCACCTCCAGGGCTCTGGGGCAGCCCCAGCATTTT. Translating gives CATSRALGQPQHF.

Ten or more counts support this clonotype. This chain connects TRBV6-6 to TRBJ1-1, with D possibly matching TRBD1 (5 bases). The V gene's germline CDR1 is MNHNY and CDR2 SVGAGI (reference sequence). The CDR3 length is 14 residues. Trimming cost V 0 bases and J 1 base, with 6 bases left between them. The CDR3 sequence is CASSYSTANTEAFF. The DNA of the CDR3 is TGTGCCAGCAGTTACTCGACAGCGAACACTGAAGCTTTCTTT.

In this sample, this clonotype turned up many times. This chain connects TRBV7-9 to TRBJ2-7; 8 positions match TRBD1. This CDR3 is 12 amino acids long. V gave up 11 bases and J gave up 1 base; unmatched junction bases: 4. Germline V lookup: CDR1 SEHNR, CDR2 FQNEAQ (reference sequence). Written as DNA, the CDR3 is TGTGCCGTCCGGGACAGGTCCTACGAGCAGTACTTC. Its translation is CAVRDRSYEQYF. Based on the CDR3 plus reference TRBV7-9 and TRBJ2-7, the full variable domain is DTGVSQNPRHKITKRGQNVTFRCDPISEHNRLYWYRQTLGQGPEFLTYFQNEAQLEKSRLLSDRFSAERPKGSFSTLEIQRTEQGDSAMYLCAVRDRSYEQYFGPGTRLTVT.

This clonotype was counted ten times or more. The chain carries TRBV3-1 and TRBJ1-2; the D gene is possibly TRBD1 (6 bases). The CDR3 covers 13 residues. The V gene's germline CDR1 is LGHDT and CDR2 YNNKEL (reference sequence). The germline V and J ends were trimmed by 8 bases and 6 bases, with 16 bases remaining between them. The CDR3 loop is CASALRQENGYTF. CDR3 DNA sequence: TGTGCCAGCGCCCTACGACAGGAGAATGGCTACACCTTC. Combining the CDR3 with reference TRBV3-1 and TRBJ1-2 gives the whole variable domain DTAVSQTPKYLVTQMGNDKSIKCEQNLGHDTMYWYKQDSKKFLKIMFSYNNKELIINETVPNRFSPKSPDKAHLNLHINSLELGDSAVYFCASALRQENGYTFGSGTRLTVV.